The clone carrying this T cell receptor (beta chain) has just a few counts. Its matching antigen is unknown. This sample is part of a study of T cell repertoires in cytomegalovirus infection. Study results and caveats: Accumulated public TCR beta family frequency recognized individuals carrying CMV together with the relevant HLA.

TCRdb passed the reads through MiXCR, listing each CDR3 protein once. The profile shows 200,000 to 250,000 distinct CDR3 sequences, 20% to 25% of them singletons. Trimming stripped 4 bases from V and 6 bases from J, with 4 bases between. CDR3 size: 11 residues. The germline gives CDR1 SGHKS, CDR2 YYEKEE (reference sequence). The TCR was taken from a human donor in good health (CMV status not recorded). Some clones in this sample may be carry-over from other donors' samples. V is TRBV5-5 and J is TRBJ1-4; no clear D. The sequencing input was CD8+ T cells from PBMCs. In nucleotides, the CDR3 is TGTGCCAGCAGCGATGATGAAAAACTGTTTTTT. Translated, it gives CASSDDEKLFF. The full variable domain, rest sourced from reference TRBV5-5 and TRBJ1-4, is DAGVTQSPTHLIKTRGQQVTLRCSPISGHKSVSWYQQVLGQGPQFIFQYYEKEERGRGNFPDRFSARQFPNYSSELNVNALLLGDSALYLCASSDDEKLFFGSGTQLSVL.